Included here is one T cell receptor beta chain sequence, with context. Its antigen is still unknown. The authors made each sample's cDNA in eight separate reactions. Following a re-call of the 5' RACE reads, TCRdb has one entry per CDR3 protein and lacks DNA. In all, the sample yields about 380,000 distinct CDR3 sequences. The sample is drawn from a study of monozygotic twins with inflammatory bowel disease. Germline loops: CDR1 MNHNS, CDR2 SASEGT. CDR3 length: 13 amino acids. Overall study results and limits: Individual T cell subtypes were not distinguishable. Possibly because of limited power, concordant and discordant twins showed no difference in repertoire similarity.

Whole blood that had not undergone T cell sorting provided the isolated total RNA. The sample taken for sequencing was blood. V is TRBV6-1 and J is TRBJ1-2. The origin of this receptor is a human donor with ulcerative colitis or Crohn's disease, or a healthy co-twin of an affected twin (not recorded which). CDR3 protein: CASSDDPSGGYTF.